A selection of T cell receptor beta chains follows, all from one sample in a study of blood T cell repertoires in COVID-19. The protocol was immunoSEQ multiplex PCR, while the TCRdb copy is restricted to in-frame clones and leaves out a portion. Altogether about 150,000 clones are present, approximately 88% being singletons, with the ten largest covering less than 3.5%. Sequenced: peripheral blood. The receptors originated from a woman aged 55-70 years with acute or convalescent COVID-19. Both conserved end residues are part of each CDR3. The order of the fields is clone size, V gene, D gene, J gene, CDR3 protein, CDR3 DNA. A D gene is named only where the DNA matches it firmly. A row's size may be missing; if present it is once, few, many or a size class.

clone_size: -
v_call: TRBV28
d_call: TRBD1
j_call: TRBJ1-1
cdr3_aa: CASSLDRAIPNTEAFF
cdr3_nt: TGTGCCAGCAGTCTCGACAGGGCGATCCCTAACACTGAAGCTTTCTTT

clone_size: -
v_call: TRBV28
d_call: TRBD1
j_call: TRBJ1-1
cdr3_aa: CASSFKQGLSTEAFF
cdr3_nt: TGTGCCAGCAGTTTCAAACAGGGGCTGAGCACTGAAGCTTTCTTT

clone_size: -
v_call: TRBV28
d_call: -
j_call: TRBJ1-5
cdr3_aa: CASSLLIPNQPQHF
cdr3_nt: TGTGCCAGCAGTTTACTAATACCCAATCAGCCCCAGCATTTT

clone_size: few
v_call: TRBV6-2/TRBV6-3
d_call: -
j_call: TRBJ2-2
cdr3_aa: CASSYSRDTGELFF
cdr3_nt: TGTGCCAGCAGTTACTCGAGGGACACCGGGGAGCTGTTTTTT

clone_size: -
v_call: TRBV30
d_call: TRBD1
j_call: TRBJ1-5
cdr3_aa: CAWSVATGGQPQHF
cdr3_nt: TGTGCCTGGAGTGTAGCGACAGGGGGGCAGCCCCAGCATTTT

clone_size: -
v_call: TRBV5-1
d_call: -
j_call: TRBJ2-4
cdr3_aa: CASRPTYRENIQYF
cdr3_nt: TGCGCCAGCAGGCCAACATACAGGGAAAACATTCAGTACTTC

clone_size: -
v_call: TRBV7-8
d_call: -
j_call: TRBJ1-2
cdr3_aa: CASSPTGSYYGYTF
cdr3_nt: TGTGCCAGCAGCCCTACAGGGAGTTACTATGGCTACACCTTC

clone_size: -
v_call: TRBV3-1/TRBV3-2
d_call: TRBD2
j_call: TRBJ2-1
cdr3_aa: CASSQAGGTYNEQFF
cdr3_nt: TGTGCCAGCAGCCAAGCGGGGGGGACCTACAATGAGCAGTTCTTC

clone_size: -
v_call: TRBV6-2/TRBV6-3
d_call: TRBD1
j_call: TRBJ1-2
cdr3_aa: CASSYSTGTAGYTF
cdr3_nt: TGTGCCAGCAGTTACTCGACCGGGACAGCCGGCTACACCTTC

clone_size: once
v_call: TRBV2
d_call: -
j_call: TRBJ1-1
cdr3_aa: CASHATGSTEAFF
cdr3_nt: TGTGCCAGCCATGCAACCGGGAGCACTGAAGCTTTCTTT

clone_size: -
v_call: TRBV11-2
d_call: -
j_call: TRBJ2-1
cdr3_aa: CASSLQGSYNEQFF
cdr3_nt: TGTGCCAGCAGCTTACAGGGATCCTACAATGAGCAGTTCTTC

clone_size: -
v_call: TRBV19
d_call: TRBD1
j_call: TRBJ1-2
cdr3_aa: CASSLTDRGQRGYTF
cdr3_nt: TGTGCCAGTAGTCTGACTGACAGGGGGCAACGAGGCTACACCTTC

clone_size: -
v_call: TRBV14
d_call: TRBD1
j_call: TRBJ2-5
cdr3_aa: CASSVLSAGTGRTQYF
cdr3_nt: TGTGCCAGCAGCGTGCTATCCGCCGGGACAGGACGGACCCAGTACTTC

clone_size: -
v_call: TRBV25-1
d_call: -
j_call: TRBJ2-7
cdr3_aa: CASSGRTYEQYF
cdr3_nt: TGTGCCAGCAGTGGTAGAACCTACGAGCAGTACTTC